This T cell receptor beta chain was sequenced in a study of shared clonotypes between healthy human individuals. The naive CD8 subset, CD45RO-negative cells positively selected for CCR7, excluded terminally differentiated effector memory CD45RA+ cells. TCRdb's table, derived via immunoSEQ multiplex PCR, lists solely in-frame clones and lacks some. The sample includes 2 million or so clones, less than 95% of them seen just once. This clone was found once. Sequenced material: naive CD8+ T cells sorted from blood. The receptor's source is a young man in good health.

CDR3: CAWDRGGGNTIYF. Here the CDR3 DNA reads TGTGCCTGGGACAGGGGAGGCGGAAACACCATATATTTT. V usage is TRBV30 and J usage is TRBJ1-3; 8 nucleotides agree with TRBD1. The CDR3 runs 13 residues. V lost 5 bases, J lost 4 bases, and 4 bases stayed unmatched. CDR1 GTSNPN and CDR2 SVGIG come from the germline V gene (reference sequence).